Below, 5 T cell receptor beta chains from the same sample are listed, as sequenced in a study of response to subunit inactivated influenza vaccine. TCRdb re-analysed the RT-PCR reads in MiXCR, keeping a single row per CDR3 protein. The data show roughly 620,000 distinct CDR3 sequences, 11% seen once. Separately, the same data were catalogued under a study of T cells expressing NK-cell markers. That work states: The authors generated TCR beta cDNA through 5'RACE template switching with UMIs.

The sequencing here drew on PBMCs from blood, taken on the day of vaccination. These TCRs come from a man in his fifties who received an inactivated influenza vaccine.

The chain carries TRBV30 and TRBJ2-1, with unresolved D. This CDR3 has 11 residues. Germline CDR1 reads GTSNPN; CDR2 reads SVGIG (reference sequence). Trimming cost V 5 bases and J 10 bases, with 12 bases left between them. The CDR3 is CAWGPNSEQFF. In nucleotides, the CDR3 is TGTGCCTGGGGTCCCAACAGCGAGCAGTTCTTC. Full variable domain (missing parts from reference TRBV30 and TRBJ2-1): SQTIHQWPATLVQPVGSPLSLECTVEGTSNPNLYWYRQAAGRGLQLLFYSVGIGQISSEVPQNLSASRPQDRQFILSSKKLLLSDSGFYLCAWGPNSEQFFGPGTRLTVL.

This clonotype was counted between two and nine times. CDR3 nucleotides: TGCGCCAGCAGCCAAGATATTGCGGGGGGGCCACATGAGCAGTTCTTC. The encoded protein is CASSQDIAGGPHEQFF. The gene calls are TRBV4-3 and TRBJ2-1; TRBD2 matches 9 bases. The CDR3 totals 16 residues. With 0 bases clipped from V and 8 bases from J, the junction kept 8 bases outside the gene matches. Per the germline V gene, CDR1 is LGHNA and CDR2 is YSLEER.

The chain is built from TRBV2 and TRBJ2-2; 12 bases fit TRBD2. The V segment lost 3 bases and the J segment 0 bases; nucleotides outside the gene matches: 8. The V gene's germline CDR1 is SNHLY and CDR2 FYNNEI. The CDR3 loop spans 19 amino acids. DNA for the CDR3: TGTGCCAGCAGTGACCCCGAGACTAGCGGGGGTTCGAACACCGGGGAGCTGTTTTTT. It yields the protein CASSDPETSGGSNTGELFF.

This clonotype has only a few counts. The rearrangement joins TRBV10-1 to TRBJ2-7; D not certain. V was clipped by 2 bases and J by 5 bases, with 13 bases between them. From germline, CDR1 is WNHNN and CDR2 SYGVQD (reference sequence). This CDR3 region has 14 residues. The CDR3 DNA reads as TGCGCCAGCAGTGAGGTCAGCATGAAAGACGAGCAGTACTTC. Translated, it gives CASSEVSMKDEQYF.

This clonotype was seen a handful of times. The CDR3 nucleotides are TGTGCCAGCAGTTATTCACCCCCCGGGGTAGCTAGCGACTCCTACAATGAGCAGTTCTTC. It encodes CASSYSPPGVASDSYNEQFF. The J gene is TRBJ2-1, the V gene TRBV6-2 or TRBV6-3; TRBD2 is a possible D gene (6 bases). Trimming removed 3 bases at V and 0 bases at J, with 24 bases between. The CDR3 runs to 20 residues. The germline V gene encodes CDR1 MNHEY and CDR2 SVGEGT.